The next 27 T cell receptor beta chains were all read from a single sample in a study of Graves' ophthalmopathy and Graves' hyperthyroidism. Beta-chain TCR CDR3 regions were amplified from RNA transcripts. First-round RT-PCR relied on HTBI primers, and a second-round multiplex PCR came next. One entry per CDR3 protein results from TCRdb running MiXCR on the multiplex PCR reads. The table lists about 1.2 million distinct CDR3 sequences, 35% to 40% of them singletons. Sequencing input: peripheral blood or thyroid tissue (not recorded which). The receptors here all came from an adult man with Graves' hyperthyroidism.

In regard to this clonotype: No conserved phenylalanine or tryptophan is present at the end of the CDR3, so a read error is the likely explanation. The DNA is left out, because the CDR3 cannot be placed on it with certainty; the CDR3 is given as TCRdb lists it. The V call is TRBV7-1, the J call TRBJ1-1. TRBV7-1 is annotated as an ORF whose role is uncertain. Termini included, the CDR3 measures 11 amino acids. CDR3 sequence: CASSLQGLASS.

CDR3 sequence: CASSPRQLAEAFF. The CDR3 DNA reads TGTGCCAGCTCACCACGCCAACTCGCTGAAGCTTTCTTT. This chain links TRBV18 with TRBJ1-1, with unresolved D. The V gene's germline CDR1 is KGHSH and CDR2 LQKENI. The CDR3 has 13 amino acids. Trimming took off 1 base at V and 6 bases at J, with 9 bases between the two ends.

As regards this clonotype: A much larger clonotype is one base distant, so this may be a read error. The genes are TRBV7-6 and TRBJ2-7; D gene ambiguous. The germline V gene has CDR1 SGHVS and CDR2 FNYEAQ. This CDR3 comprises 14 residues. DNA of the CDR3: TGTACCAGCAGCTTATCCGTCGGAGTCTACGAGCAGTACTTC. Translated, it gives CTSSLSVGVYEQYF.

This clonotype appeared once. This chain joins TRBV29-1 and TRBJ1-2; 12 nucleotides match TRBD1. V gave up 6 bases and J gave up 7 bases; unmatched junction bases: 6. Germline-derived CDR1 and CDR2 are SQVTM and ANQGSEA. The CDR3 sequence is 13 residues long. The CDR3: CSVGQGAEVGYTF. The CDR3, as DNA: TGCAGCGTGGGACAGGGGGCAGAGGTTGGCTACACCTTC.

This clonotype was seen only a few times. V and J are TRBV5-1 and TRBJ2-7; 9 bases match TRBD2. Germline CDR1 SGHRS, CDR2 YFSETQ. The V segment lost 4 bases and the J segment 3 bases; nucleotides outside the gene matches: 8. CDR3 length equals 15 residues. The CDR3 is CASSRVGSGSYEQYF. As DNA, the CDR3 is TGCGCCAGCAGCAGGGTGGGTAGCGGGAGCTACGAGCAGTACTTC.

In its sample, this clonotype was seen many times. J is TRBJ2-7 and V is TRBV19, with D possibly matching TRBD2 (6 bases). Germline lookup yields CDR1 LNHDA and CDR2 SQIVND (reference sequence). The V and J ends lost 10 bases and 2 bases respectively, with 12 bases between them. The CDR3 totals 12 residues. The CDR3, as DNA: TGTGCCACGAACTCGGGGGCCTACGAGCAGTACTTC. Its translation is CATNSGAYEQYF.

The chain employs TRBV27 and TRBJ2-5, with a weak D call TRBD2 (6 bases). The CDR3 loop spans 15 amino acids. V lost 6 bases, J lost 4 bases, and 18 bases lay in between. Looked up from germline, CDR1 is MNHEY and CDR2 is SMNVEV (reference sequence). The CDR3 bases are TGTGCCAGCAGATCTGTTCGGGGGTTAGGAGAGACCCAGTACTTC. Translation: CASRSVRGLGETQYF.

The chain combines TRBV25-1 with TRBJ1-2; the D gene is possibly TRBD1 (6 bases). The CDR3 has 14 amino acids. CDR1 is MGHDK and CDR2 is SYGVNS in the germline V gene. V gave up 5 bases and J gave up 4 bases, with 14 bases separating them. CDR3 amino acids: CASSRRQALYGYTF. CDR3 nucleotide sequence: TGTGCCAGCAGTAGACGACAGGCGCTCTATGGCTACACCTTC.

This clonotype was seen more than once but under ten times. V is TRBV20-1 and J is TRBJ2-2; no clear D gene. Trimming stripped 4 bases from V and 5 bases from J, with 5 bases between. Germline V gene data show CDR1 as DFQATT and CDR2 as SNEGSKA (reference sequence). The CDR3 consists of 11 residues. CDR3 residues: CSAIQTGELFF. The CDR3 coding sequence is TGCAGTGCTATCCAAACCGGGGAGCTGTTTTTT.

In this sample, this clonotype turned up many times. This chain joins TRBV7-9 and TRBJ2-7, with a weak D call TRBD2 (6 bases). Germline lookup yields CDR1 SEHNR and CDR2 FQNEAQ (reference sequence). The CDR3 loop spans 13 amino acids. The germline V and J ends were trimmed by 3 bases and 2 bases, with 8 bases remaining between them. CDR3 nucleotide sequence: TGTGCCAGCAGCTTTGGCGGGACCTACGAGCAGTACTTC. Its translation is CASSFGGTYEQYF.

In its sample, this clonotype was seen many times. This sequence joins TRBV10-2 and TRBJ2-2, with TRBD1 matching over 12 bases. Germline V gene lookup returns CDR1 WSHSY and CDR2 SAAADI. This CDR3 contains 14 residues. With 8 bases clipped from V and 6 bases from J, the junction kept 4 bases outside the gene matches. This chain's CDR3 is CASAGTGGPGELFF. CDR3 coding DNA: TGCGCCAGCGCGGGGACAGGGGGCCCCGGGGAGCTGTTTTTT.

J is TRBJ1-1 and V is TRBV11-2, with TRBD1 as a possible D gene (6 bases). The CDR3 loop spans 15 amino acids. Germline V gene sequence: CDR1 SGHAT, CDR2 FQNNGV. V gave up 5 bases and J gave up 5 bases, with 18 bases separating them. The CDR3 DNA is TGTGCCAGCAGCCTGTCTGGGGGCTTGCGTACTGAAGCTTTCTTT. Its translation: CASSLSGGLRTEAFF.

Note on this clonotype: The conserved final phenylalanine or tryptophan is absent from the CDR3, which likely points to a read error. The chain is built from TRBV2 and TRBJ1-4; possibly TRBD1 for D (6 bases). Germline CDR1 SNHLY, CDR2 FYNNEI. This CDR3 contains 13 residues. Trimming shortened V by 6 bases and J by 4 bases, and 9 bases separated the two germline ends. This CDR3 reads CASRGQLNEKLFL. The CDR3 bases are TGTGCCAGCAGAGGACAGCTTAATGAAAAACTGTTTCTT.

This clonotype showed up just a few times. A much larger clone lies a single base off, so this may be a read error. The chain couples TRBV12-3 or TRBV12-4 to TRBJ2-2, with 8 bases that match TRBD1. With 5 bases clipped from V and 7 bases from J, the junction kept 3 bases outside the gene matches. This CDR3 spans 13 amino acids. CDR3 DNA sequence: TGTGCCAGCAGTCGACAGGGGATCGGGGAGCTGTTTTTT. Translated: CASSRQGIGELFF.

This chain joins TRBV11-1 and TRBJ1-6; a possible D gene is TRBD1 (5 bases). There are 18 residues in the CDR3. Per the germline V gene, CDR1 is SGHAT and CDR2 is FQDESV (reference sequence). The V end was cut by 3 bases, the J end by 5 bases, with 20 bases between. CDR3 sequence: CASSFPGLVPTDNSPLHF. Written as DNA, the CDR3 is TGTGCCAGCAGCTTCCCGGGACTAGTGCCGACGGATAATTCACCCCTCCACTTT.

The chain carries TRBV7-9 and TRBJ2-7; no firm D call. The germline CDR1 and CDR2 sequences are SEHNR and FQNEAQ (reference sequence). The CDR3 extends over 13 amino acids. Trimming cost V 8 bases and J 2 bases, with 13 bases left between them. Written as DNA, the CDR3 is TGTGCCAGCGGGCCGGCGGTAACCTACGAGCAGTACTTC. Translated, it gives CASGPAVTYEQYF.

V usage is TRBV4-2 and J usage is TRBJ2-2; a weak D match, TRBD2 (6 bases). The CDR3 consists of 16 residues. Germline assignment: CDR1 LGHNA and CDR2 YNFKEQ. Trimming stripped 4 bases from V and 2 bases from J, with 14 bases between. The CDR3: CASSPSGTLNTGELFF. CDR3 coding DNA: TGTGCCAGCAGCCCTTCCGGGACTCTCAACACCGGGGAGCTGTTTTTT.

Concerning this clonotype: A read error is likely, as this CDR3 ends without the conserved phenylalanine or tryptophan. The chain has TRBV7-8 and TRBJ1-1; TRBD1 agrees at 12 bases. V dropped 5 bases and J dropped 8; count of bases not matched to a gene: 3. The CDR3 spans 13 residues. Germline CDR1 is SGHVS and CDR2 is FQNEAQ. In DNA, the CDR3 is TGTGCCAGCAGCCCGGGACAGGGGGCAGAAGCTTTCTCT. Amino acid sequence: CASSPGQGAEAFS.

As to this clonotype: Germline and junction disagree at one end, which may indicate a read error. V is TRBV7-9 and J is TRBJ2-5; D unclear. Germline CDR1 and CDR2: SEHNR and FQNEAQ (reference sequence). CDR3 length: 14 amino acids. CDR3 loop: CASSPTLYQETQYF. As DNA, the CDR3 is TGCGCCAGCAGCCCAACCTTGTACCAAGAGACCCAGTACTTC.

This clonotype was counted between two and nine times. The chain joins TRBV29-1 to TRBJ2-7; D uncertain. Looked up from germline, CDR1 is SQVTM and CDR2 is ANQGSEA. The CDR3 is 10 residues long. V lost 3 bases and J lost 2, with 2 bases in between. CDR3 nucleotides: TGCAGCGTTGATGCCTACGAGCAGTACTTC. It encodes CSVDAYEQYF.

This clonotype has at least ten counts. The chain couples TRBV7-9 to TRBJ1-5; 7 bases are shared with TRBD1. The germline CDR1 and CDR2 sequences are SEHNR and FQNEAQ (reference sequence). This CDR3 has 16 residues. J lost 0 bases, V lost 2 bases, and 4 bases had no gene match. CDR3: CASSLLPGGSNQPQHF. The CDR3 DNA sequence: TGTGCCAGCAGCTTACTCCCAGGGGGTAGCAATCAGCCCCAGCATTTT.

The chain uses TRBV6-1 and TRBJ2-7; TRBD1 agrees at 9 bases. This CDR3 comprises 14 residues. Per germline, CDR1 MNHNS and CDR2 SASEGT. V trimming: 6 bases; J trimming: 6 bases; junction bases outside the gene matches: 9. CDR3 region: CASRDRDRVPEQYF. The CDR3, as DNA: TGTGCCAGCAGAGACCGGGACAGGGTACCCGAGCAGTACTTC.

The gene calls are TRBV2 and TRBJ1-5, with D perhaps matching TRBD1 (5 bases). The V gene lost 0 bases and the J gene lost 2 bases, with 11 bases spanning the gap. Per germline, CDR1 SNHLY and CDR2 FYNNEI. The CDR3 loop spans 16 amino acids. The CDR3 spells CASSEAPGSGNQPQHF. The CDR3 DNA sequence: TGTGCCAGCAGTGAAGCGCCAGGGTCTGGCAATCAGCCCCAGCATTTT.

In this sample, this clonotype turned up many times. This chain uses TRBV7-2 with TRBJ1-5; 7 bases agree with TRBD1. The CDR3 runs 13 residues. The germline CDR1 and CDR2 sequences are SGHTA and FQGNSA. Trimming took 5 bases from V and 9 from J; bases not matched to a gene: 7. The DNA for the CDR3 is TGTGCCAGCAGCGAGACAGGGCTCGGGCCCCAGCATTTT. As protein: CASSETGLGPQHF.

The CDR3: CASSSAPTGRAGELFF. The CDR3 nucleotides are TGTGCCAGCAGTTCCGCCCCCACTGGGCGGGCCGGGGAGCTGTTTTTT. The J gene is TRBJ2-2, the V gene TRBV6-5; maybe TRBD2 (5 bases). The CDR3 extends over 16 amino acids. CDR1 MNHEY and CDR2 SVGAGI come from the germline V gene. V was pared by 4 bases and J by 6 bases, with 18 bases between.

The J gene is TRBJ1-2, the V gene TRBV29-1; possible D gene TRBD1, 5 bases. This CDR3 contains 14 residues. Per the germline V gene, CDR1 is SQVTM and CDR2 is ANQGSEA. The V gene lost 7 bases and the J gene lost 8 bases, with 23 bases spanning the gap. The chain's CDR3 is CSGRASGRPFGYTF. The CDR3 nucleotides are TGCAGCGGCCGAGCGTCGGGGCGCCCCTTCGGCTACACCTTC.

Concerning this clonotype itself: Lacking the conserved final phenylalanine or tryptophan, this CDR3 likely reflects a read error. CDR3 in amino acids: CASSQETGGRTEAFL. The CDR3 DNA reads as TGTGCCAGCAGCCAAGAGACTGGGGGAAGAACTGAAGCTTTCCTT. The genes are TRBV3-1 and TRBJ1-1; D is possibly TRBD1 (5 bases). Trimming took off 0 bases at V and 5 bases at J, with 13 bases between the two ends. From germline, CDR1 is LGHDT and CDR2 YNNKEL (reference sequence). The CDR3 loop spans 15 amino acids.